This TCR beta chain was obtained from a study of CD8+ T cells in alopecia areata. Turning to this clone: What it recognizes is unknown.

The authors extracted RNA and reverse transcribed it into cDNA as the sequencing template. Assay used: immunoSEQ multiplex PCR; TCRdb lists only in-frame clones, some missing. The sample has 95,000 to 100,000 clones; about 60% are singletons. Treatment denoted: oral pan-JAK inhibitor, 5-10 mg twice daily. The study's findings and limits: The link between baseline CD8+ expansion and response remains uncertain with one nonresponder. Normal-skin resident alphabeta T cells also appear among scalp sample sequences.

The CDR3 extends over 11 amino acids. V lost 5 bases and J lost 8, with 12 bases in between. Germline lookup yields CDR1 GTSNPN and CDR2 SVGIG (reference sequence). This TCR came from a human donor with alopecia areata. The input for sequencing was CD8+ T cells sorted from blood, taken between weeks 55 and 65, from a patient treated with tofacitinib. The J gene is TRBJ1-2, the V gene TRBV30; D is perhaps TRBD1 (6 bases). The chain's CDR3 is CAWGQGLGYTF. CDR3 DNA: TGTGCCTGGGGTCAGGGGTTGGGCTACACCTTC.